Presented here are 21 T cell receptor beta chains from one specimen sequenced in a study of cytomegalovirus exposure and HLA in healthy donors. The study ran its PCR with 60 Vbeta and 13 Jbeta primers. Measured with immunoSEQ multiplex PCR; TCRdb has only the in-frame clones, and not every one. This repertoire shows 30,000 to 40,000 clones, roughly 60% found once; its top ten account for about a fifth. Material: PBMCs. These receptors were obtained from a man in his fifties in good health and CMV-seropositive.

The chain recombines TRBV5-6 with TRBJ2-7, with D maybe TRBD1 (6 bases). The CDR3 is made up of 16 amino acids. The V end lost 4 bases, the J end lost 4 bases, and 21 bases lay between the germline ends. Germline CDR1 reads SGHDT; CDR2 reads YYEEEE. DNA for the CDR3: TGTGCCAGCAGCCCGCGCTGGGTGGGGGCCAGGTACGAGCAGTACTTC. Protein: CASSPRWVGARYEQYF.

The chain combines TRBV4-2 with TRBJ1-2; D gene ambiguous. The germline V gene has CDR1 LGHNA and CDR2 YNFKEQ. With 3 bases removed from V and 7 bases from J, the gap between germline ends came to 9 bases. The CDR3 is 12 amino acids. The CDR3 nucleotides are TGTGCCAGCAGCCATCAAACGGGTGGCTACACCTTC. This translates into CASSHQTGGYTF.

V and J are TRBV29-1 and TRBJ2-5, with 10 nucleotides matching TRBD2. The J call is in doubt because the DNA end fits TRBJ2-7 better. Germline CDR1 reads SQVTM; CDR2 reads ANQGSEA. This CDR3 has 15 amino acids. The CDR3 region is CSASGGQLSSYEQYF. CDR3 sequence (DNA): TGCAGCGCTAGCGGGGGCCAATTGAGCTCCTACGAGCAGTACTTC.

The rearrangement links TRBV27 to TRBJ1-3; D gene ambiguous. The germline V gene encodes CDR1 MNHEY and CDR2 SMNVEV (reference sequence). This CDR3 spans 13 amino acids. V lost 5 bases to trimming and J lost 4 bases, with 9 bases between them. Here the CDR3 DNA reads TGTGCCAGCAGTCTAGAATTGGGAAACACCATATATTTT. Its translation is CASSLELGNTIYF.

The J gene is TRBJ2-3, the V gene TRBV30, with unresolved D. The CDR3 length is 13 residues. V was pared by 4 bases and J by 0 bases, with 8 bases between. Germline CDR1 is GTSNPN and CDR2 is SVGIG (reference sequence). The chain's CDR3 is CAWTRPSTDTQYF. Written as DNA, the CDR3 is TGTGCCTGGACGCGCCCAAGCACAGATACGCAGTATTTT.

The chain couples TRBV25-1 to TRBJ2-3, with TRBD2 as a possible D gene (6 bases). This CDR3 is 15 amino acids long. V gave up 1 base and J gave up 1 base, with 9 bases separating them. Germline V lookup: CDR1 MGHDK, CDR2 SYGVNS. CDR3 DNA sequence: TGTGCCAGCAGTGAATGGGGGGAAGGCACAGATACGCAGTATTTT. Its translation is CASSEWGEGTDTQYF.

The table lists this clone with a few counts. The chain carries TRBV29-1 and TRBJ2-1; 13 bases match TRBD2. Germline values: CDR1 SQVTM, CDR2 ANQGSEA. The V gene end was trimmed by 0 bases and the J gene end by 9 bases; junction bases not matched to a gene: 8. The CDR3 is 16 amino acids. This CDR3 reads CSVEDRGLAGVPEQFF. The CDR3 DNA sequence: TGCAGCGTTGAAGATCGCGGACTAGCGGGAGTTCCTGAGCAGTTCTTC.

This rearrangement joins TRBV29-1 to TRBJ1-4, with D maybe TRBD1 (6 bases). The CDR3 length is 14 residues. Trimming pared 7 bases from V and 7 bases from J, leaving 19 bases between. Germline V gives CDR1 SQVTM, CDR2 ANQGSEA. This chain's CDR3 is CSGALTGSSEKLFF. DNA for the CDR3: TGCAGCGGCGCTTTAACAGGGTCTAGTGAAAAACTGTTTTTT.

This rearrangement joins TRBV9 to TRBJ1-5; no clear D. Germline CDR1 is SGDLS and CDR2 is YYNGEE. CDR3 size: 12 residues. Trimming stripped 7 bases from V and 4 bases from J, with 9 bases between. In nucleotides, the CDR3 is TGTGCCAGCGGAGGACGAAATCAGCCCCAGCATTTT. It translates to CASGGRNQPQHF.

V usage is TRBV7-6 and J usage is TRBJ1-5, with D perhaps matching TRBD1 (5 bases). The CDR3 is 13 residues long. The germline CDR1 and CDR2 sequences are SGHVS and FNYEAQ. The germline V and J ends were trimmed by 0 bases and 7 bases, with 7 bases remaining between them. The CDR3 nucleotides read TGTGCCAGCAGCTTAGCTAGGGGACAGCCCCAGCATTTT. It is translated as CASSLARGQPQHF.

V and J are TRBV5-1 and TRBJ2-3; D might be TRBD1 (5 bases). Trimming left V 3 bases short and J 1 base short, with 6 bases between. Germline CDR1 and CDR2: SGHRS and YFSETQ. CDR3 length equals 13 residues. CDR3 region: CASSSQGTDTQYF. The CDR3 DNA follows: TGCGCCAGCAGCTCACAGGGCACAGATACGCAGTATTTT.

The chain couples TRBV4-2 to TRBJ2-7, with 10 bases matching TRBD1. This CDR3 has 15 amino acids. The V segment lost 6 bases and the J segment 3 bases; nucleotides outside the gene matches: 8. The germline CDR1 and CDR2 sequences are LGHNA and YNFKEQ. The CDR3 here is CASSYTGTGVYEQYF. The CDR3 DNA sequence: TGTGCCAGCAGTTATACCGGGACAGGGGTCTACGAGCAGTACTTC.

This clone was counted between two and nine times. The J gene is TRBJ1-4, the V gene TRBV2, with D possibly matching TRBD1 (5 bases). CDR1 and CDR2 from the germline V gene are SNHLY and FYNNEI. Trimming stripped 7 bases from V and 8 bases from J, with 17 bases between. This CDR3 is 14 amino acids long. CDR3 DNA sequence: TGTGCCAGCAAGTGGGGCAGGGAGGAGGAAAAACTGTTTTTT. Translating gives CASKWGREEEKLFF.

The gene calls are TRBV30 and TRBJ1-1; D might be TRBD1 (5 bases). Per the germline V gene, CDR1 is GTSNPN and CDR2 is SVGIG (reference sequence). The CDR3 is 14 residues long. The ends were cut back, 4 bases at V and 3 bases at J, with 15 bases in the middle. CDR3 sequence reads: CAWTAWGEDTEAFF. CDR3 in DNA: TGTGCCTGGACGGCATGGGGGGAGGACACTGAAGCTTTCTTT. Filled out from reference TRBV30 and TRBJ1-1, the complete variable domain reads SQTIHQWPATLVQPVGSPLSLECTVEGTSNPNLYWYRQAAGRGLQLLFYSVGIGQISSEVPQNLSASRPQDRQFILSSKKLLLSDSGFYLCAWTAWGEDTEAFFGQGTRLTVV.

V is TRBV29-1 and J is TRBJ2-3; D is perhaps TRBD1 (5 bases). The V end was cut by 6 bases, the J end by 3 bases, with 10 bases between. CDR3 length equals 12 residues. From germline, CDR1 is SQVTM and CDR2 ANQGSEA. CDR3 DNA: TGCAGCGTACCCACAGGAACAGATACGCAGTATTTT. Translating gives CSVPTGTDTQYF.

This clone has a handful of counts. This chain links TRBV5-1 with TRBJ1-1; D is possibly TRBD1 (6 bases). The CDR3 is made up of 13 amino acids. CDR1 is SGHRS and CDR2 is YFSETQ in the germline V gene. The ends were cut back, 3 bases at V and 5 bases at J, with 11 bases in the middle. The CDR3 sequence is CASSSAGDTEAFF. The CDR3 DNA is TGCGCCAGCAGCTCAGCAGGGGATACTGAAGCTTTCTTT.

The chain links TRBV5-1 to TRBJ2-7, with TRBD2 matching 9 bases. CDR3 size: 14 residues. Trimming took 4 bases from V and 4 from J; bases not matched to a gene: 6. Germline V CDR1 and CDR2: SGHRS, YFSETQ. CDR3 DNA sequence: TGCGCCAGCAGCATTAGCGGGGGACCTTACGAGCAGTACTTC. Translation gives CASSISGGPYEQYF. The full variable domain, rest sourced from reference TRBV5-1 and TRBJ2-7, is KAGVTQTPRYLIKTRGQQVTLSCSPISGHRSVSWYQQTPGQGLQFLFEYFSETQRNKGNFPGRFSGRQFSNSRSEMNVSTLELGDSALYLCASSISGGPYEQYFGPGTRLTVT.

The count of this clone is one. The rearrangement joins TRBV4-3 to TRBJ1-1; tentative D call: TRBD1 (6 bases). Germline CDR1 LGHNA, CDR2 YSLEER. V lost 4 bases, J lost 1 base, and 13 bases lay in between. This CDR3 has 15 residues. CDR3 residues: CASSPGQFGNTEAFF. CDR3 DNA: TGCGCCAGCAGCCCCGGACAGTTCGGGAACACTGAAGCTTTCTTT.

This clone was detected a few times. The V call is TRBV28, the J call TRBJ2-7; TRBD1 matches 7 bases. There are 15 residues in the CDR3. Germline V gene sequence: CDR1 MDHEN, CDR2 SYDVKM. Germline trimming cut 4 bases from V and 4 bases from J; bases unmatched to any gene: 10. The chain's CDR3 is CASSWGQSPSYEQYF. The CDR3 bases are TGTGCCAGCAGTTGGGGACAGTCCCCTTCTTACGAGCAGTACTTC. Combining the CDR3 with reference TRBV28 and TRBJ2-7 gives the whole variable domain DVKVTQSSRYLVKRTGEKVFLECVQDMDHENMFWYRQDPGLGLRLIYFSYDVKMKEKGDIPEGYSVSREKKERFSLILESASTNQTSMYLCASSWGQSPSYEQYFGPGTRLTVT.

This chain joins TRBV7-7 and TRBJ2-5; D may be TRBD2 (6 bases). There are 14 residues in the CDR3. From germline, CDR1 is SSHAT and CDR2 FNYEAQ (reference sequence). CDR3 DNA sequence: TGTGCTAGCGGCGGGCTGGGCGGCAAAGAGACCCAGTACTTC. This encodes CASGGLGGKETQYF.

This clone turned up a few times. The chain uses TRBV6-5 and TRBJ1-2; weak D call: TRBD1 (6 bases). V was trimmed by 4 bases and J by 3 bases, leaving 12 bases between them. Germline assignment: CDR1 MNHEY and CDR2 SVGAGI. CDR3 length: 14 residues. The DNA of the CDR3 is TGTGCCAGCAGTTTTTACAGGGATCACTATGGCTACACCTTC. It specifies CASSFYRDHYGYTF.